A selection of T cell receptor beta chains follows, all from one sample in a study of CDR3 diversity in severe acne. In TCRdb, the PCR reads were re-called with MiXCR into one record per CDR3 protein. The data contain 100,000 or so distinct CDR3 sequences, roughly 51% of them singletons. Source material: blood. These receptor sequences come from a male donor with acne. Each CDR3 is given with its conserved first and last residue. D genes are given only for firm matches. Clone size is stated in some rows and not others, as once, few, many or a class when expanded.

V: TRBV9; J: TRBJ1-3; size: once; D: -; CDR3: CASSPNSGNTIYF; DNA: TGTGCCAGCAGCCCAAACTCTGGAAACACCATATATTTT
V: TRBV20-1; J: TRBJ1-3; size: -; D: TRBD1; CDR3: CSAEDRAYSGNTIYF; DNA: TGCAGTGCCGAAGACAGGGCCTATTCTGGAAACACCATATATTTT
V: TRBV10-3; J: TRBJ2-6; size: -; D: TRBD2; CDR3: CASSLNQRESGANVLTF; DNA: TGTGCCAGCAGTTTAAATCAGCGGGAGTCTGGGGCCAACGTCCTGACTTTC
V: TRBV25-1; J: TRBJ2-6; size: -; D: -; CDR3: CASSALDASGANVLTF; DNA: TGTGCCAGCAGTGCCTTGGACGCATCTGGGGCCAACGTCCTGACTTTC
V: TRBV25-1; J: TRBJ1-6; size: many; D: TRBD1; CDR3: CARDRVDSPLHF; DNA: TGTGCCAGAGACAGGGTTGATTCACCCCTCCACTTT
V: TRBV30; J: TRBJ1-4; size: -; D: -; CDR3: CAWRGVREELFF; DNA: TGTGCCTGGAGGGGGGTTAGAGAAGAACTGTTTTTT
V: TRBV3-1; J: TRBJ1-2; size: -; D: TRBD1; CDR3: CASSQASATGTGGRRYGYTF; DNA: TGTGCCAGCAGCCAAGCAAGCGCTACCGGGACAGGGGGCAGGAGGTATGGCTACACCTTC
V: TRBV2; J: TRBJ2-1; size: many; D: TRBD1; CDR3: CASSEPRDRDHNEQFF; DNA: TGTGCCAGCAGTGAACCGCGGGACAGGGACCACAATGAGCAGTTCTTC
V: TRBV19; J: TRBJ1-5; size: many; D: -; CDR3: CASSIGTSNQPQHF; DNA: TGTGCCAGTAGTATAGGGACAAGCAATCAGCCCCAGCATTTT
V: TRBV6-2/TRBV6-3; J: TRBJ2-1; size: -; D: TRBD2; CDR3: CASSSSSSGSYDEQFF; DNA: TGTGCCAGCAGTTCCTCGTCTAGCGGGAGTTACGATGAGCAGTTCTTC
V: TRBV12-3/TRBV12-4; J: TRBJ2-2; size: many; D: -; CDR3: CASSLVGTELSF; DNA: TGTGCCAGCAGTTTAGTGGGGACGGAGCTTTCTTTT
V: TRBV6-4; J: TRBJ2-2; size: -; D: TRBD2; CDR3: CAGSDSSGGTGELFF; DNA: TGTGCCGGCAGTGATTCTAGCGGGGGAACCGGGGAGCTGTTTTTT
V: TRBV13; J: TRBJ2-7; size: once; D: TRBD1; CDR3: CASSETGYNEQYF; DNA: TGTGCCAGCAGTGAGACAGGGTATAACGAGCAGTACTTC
V: TRBV10-3; J: TRBJ2-2; size: -; D: -; CDR3: CASMHGNTGELFF; DNA: TGTGCCAGCATGCATGGGAACACCGGGGAGCTGTTTTTT
V: TRBV10-2; J: TRBJ2-7; size: few; D: -; CDR3: CASSDSAAYEQYF; DNA: TGCGCCAGCAGTGACAGCGCGGCGTACGAGCAGTACTTC
V: TRBV4-1; J: TRBJ1-5; size: once; D: -; CDR3: CASSPYRTASNQPQHF; DNA: TGTGCCAGCAGCCCTTACAGGACGGCTAGCAATCAGCCCCAGCATTTT
V: TRBV19; J: TRBJ2-2; size: once; D: -; CDR3: CASSNSRTDEQYSGELFF; DNA: TGTGCCAGTAGTAATTCCAGGACGGACGAGCAGTACTCCGGGGAGCTGTTTTTT
V: TRBV6-6; J: TRBJ1-5; size: -; D: TRBD1; CDR3: CASRRQGGGNQPQHF; DNA: TGTGCCAGCAGAAGACAGGGTGGGGGCAATCAGCCCCAGCATTTT
V: TRBV7-9; J: TRBJ2-7; size: -; D: -; CDR3: CASSRTTGSGPYEQYF; DNA: TGTGCCAGCAGCCGTACGACAGGTTCGGGCCCCTACGAGCAGTACTTC
V: TRBV20-1; J: TRBJ2-1; size: -; D: -; CDR3: CSALTGNSYNEQFF; DNA: TGCAGTGCTCTAACCGGGAATTCCTACAATGAGCAGTTCTTC
V: TRBV25-1; J: TRBJ2-7; size: -; D: TRBD2; CDR3: CASSAGLAGDEQYF; DNA: TGTGCCAGCAGTGCCGGACTAGCGGGGGATGAGCAGTACTTC
V: TRBV7-2; J: TRBJ1-2; size: once; D: TRBD1; CDR3: CASSITSGQGANYGYTF; DNA: TGTGCCAGCAGCATCACTTCGGGACAGGGCGCTAACTATGGCTACACCTTC
V: TRBV14; J: TRBJ2-1; size: -; D: -; CDR3: CVSSGTGAPRQFF; DNA: TGTGTCAGCAGCGGAACCGGGGCTCCCCGTCAGTTCTTC
V: TRBV13; J: TRBJ2-7; size: -; D: TRBD1; CDR3: CASSQGQFSYEQYF; DNA: TGTGCCAGCAGCCAGGGACAGTTCAGCTACGAGCAGTACTTC
V: TRBV7-9; J: TRBJ1-4; size: many; D: -; CDR3: CASSLAQEATNEKLFF; DNA: TGTGCCAGCAGCTTAGCCCAAGAGGCAACTAATGAAAAACTGTTTTTT
V: TRBV6-4; J: TRBJ2-3; size: -; D: -; CDR3: CDSSETPGLHTDTQYF; DNA: TGTGACAGCAGTGAGACCCCGGGTTTGCACACAGATACGCAGTATTTT
V: TRBV7-3; J: TRBJ2-5; size: -; D: TRBD1; CDR3: CASSLIAGLRDSQETQYF; DNA: TGTGCCAGCAGCTTAATAGCCGGACTCCGGGACAGCCAAGAGACCCAGTACTTC
V: TRBV10-3; J: TRBJ2-2; size: once; D: -; CDR3: CAISEGLAATGELFF; DNA: TGTGCCATCAGTGAAGGGCTAGCCGCCACCGGGGAGCTGTTTTTT
V: TRBV7-2; J: TRBJ2-7; size: -; D: TRBD1; CDR3: CASSLAQGNEQYF; DNA: TGTGCCAGCAGCTTAGCACAGGGGAACGAGCAGTACTTC
V: TRBV4-1; J: TRBJ1-1; size: -; D: -; CDR3: CASSQEEQADVAEAFF; DNA: TGCGCCAGCAGCCAAGAGGAACAGGCTGACGTAGCTGAAGCTTTCTTT
V: TRBV2; J: TRBJ2-5; size: many; D: -; CDR3: CASVRTNGETQYF; DNA: TGTGCCAGCGTTCGGACAAATGGTGAGACCCAGTACTTC
V: TRBV7-9; J: TRBJ2-2; size: few; D: TRBD1; CDR3: CASSLPRTGGTGELFF; DNA: TGTGCCAGCAGCTTACCCAGGACAGGGGGAACCGGGGAGCTGTTTTTT
V: TRBV7-2; J: TRBJ2-5; size: -; D: TRBD2; CDR3: CASSSRLAGETQYF; DNA: TGTGCCAGCAGCTCACGACTAGCGGGAGAGACCCAGTACTTC
V: TRBV6-5; J: TRBJ2-6; size: -; D: TRBD1; CDR3: CASTAQGAGANVLTF; DNA: TGTGCCAGCACCGCACAGGGGGCTGGGGCCAACGTCCTGACTTTC
V: TRBV6-1; J: TRBJ2-1; size: -; D: -; CDR3: CASGYSDYNEQLF; DNA: TGTGCCAGCGGTTACTCGGACTACAACGAGCAGCTCTTC
V: TRBV12-3/TRBV12-4; J: TRBJ2-1; size: few; D: TRBD2; CDR3: CASTILAGKYNEQFF; DNA: TGTGCCAGCACTATACTAGCGGGAAAATACAATGAGCAGTTCTTC
V: TRBV24-1; J: TRBJ2-3; size: -; D: TRBD1; CDR3: CATSEPDRRTGDTQYF; DNA: TGTGCCACCAGTGAGCCGGACAGGCGAACGGGAGATACGCAGTATTTT
V: TRBV15; J: TRBJ2-5; size: -; D: -; CDR3: CATSRTPGETQYF; DNA: TGTGCCACCAGCAGAACCCCCGGGGAGACCCAGTACTTC
V: TRBV20-1; J: TRBJ2-1; size: -; D: TRBD2; CDR3: CSASSQTSGDNEQFF; DNA: TGCAGTGCTAGCTCTCAGACTAGCGGCGACAATGAGCAGTTCTTC
V: TRBV7-9; J: TRBJ1-4; size: -; D: -; CDR3: CASSDGTDNEKLFF; DNA: TGTGCCAGCAGTGACGGGACCGACAATGAAAAACTGTTTTTT
V: TRBV15; J: TRBJ1-1; size: -; D: -; CDR3: CATSTDSTTTNTEAFF; DNA: TGTGCCACCAGCACCGACTCGACAACTACAAACACTGAAGCTTTCTTT
V: TRBV12-3/TRBV12-4; J: TRBJ1-1; size: -; D: -; CDR3: CASSLREMNTEAFF; DNA: TGTGCCAGCAGTTTGAGGGAAATGAACACTGAAGCTTTCTTT
V: TRBV10-3; J: TRBJ2-7; size: -; D: TRBD2; CDR3: CAIRKTSVVQHEQYF; DNA: TGTGCCATCAGAAAAACTAGCGTTGTTCAACACGAGCAGTACTTC
V: TRBV2; J: TRBJ1-5; size: -; D: TRBD1; CDR3: CASSPDRAQPQHF; DNA: TGTGCCAGCAGCCCCGACAGGGCTCAGCCCCAGCATTTT
V: TRBV5-6; J: TRBJ2-7; size: many; D: -; CDR3: CASSMGLGSYEQYF; DNA: TGTGCCAGCAGCATGGGGTTGGGATCCTACGAGCAGTACTTC
V: TRBV15; J: TRBJ2-3; size: many; D: TRBD2; CDR3: CATSRDKSGRGTQYF; DNA: TGTGCCACCAGCAGAGATAAAAGCGGGAGGGGAACGCAGTATTTT
V: TRBV20-1; J: TRBJ2-3; size: many; D: -; CDR3: CSARVDPGLRETSTDTQYF; DNA: TGCAGTGCTAGAGTTGATCCGGGCCTTCGGGAAACTAGCACAGATACGCAGTATTTT
V: TRBV20-1; J: TRBJ2-2; size: -; D: TRBD2; CDR3: CSARLAGGSGELFF; DNA: TGCAGTGCCCGACTAGCGGGAGGTTCTGGGGAGCTGTTTTTT
V: TRBV18; J: TRBJ2-6; size: few; D: -; CDR3: CASSPEGANVLTF; DNA: TGTGCCAGCTCACCGGAAGGGGCCAACGTCCTGACTTTC